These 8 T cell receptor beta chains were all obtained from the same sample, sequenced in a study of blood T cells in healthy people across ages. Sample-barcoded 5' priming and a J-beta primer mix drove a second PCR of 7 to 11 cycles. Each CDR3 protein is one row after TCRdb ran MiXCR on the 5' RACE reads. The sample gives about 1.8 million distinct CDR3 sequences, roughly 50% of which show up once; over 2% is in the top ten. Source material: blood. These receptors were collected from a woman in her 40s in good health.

The DNA of the CDR3 is TGTGCCAGCAGCTTAACTACAGGGACTCCTTACTACTACAATGAGCAGTTCTTC. Translation: CASSLTTGTPYYYNEQFF. The V gene is TRBV7-6, the J gene TRBJ2-1; D may be TRBD1 or TRBD2 (6 bases each). The CDR3 runs to 18 residues. Germline CDR1 and CDR2: SGHVS and FNYEAQ. V shed 2 bases and J shed 3 bases, with 20 bases lying between them.

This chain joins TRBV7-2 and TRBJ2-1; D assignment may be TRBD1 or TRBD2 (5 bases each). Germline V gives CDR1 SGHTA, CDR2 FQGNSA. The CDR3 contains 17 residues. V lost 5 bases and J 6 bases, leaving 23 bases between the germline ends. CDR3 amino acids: CASSPGRRRGAGNEQFF. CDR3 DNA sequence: TGTGCCAGCAGCCCAGGAAGACGTCGAGGGGCCGGCAATGAGCAGTTCTTC.

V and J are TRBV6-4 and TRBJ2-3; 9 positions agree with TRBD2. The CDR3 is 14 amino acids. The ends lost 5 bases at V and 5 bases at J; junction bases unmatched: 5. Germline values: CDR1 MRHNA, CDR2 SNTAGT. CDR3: CASSSTTSGDTQYF. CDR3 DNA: TGTGCCAGCAGTTCTACGACTAGCGGAGATACGCAGTATTTT.

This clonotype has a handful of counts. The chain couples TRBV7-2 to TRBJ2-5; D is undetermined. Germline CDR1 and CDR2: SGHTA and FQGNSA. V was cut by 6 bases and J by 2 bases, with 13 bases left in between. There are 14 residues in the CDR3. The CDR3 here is CASRKGKGQETQYF. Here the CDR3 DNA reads TGTGCCAGCAGGAAGGGAAAGGGACAAGAGACCCAGTACTTC.

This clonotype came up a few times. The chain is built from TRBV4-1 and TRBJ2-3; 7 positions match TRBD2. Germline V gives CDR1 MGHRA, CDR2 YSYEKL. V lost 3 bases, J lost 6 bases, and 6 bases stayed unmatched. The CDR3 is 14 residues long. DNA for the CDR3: TGCGCCAGCAGCCACGCGGGGGTGGGCGATACGCAGTATTTT. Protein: CASSHAGVGDTQYF.

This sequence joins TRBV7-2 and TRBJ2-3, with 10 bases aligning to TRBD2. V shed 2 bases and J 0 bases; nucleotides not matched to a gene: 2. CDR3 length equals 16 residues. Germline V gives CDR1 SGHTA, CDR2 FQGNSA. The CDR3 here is CASSLKLAGSTDTQYF. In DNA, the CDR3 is TGTGCCAGCAGCTTAAAACTAGCGGGGAGCACAGATACGCAGTATTTT.

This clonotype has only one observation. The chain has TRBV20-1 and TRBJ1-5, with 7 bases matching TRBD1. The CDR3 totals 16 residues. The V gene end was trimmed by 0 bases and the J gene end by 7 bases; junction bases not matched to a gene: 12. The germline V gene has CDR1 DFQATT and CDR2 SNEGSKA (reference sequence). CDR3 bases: TGCAGTGCTAGAGATTGGGCAGGGGGGTTGAGACAGCCCCAGCATTTT. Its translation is CSARDWAGGLRQPQHF.

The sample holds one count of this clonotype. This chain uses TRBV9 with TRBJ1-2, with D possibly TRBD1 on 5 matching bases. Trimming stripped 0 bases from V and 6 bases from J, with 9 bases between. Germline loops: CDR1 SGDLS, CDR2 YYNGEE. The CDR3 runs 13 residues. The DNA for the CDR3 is TGTGCCAGCAGCGTAGAGCCAGGGAATGGCTACACCTTC. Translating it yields CASSVEPGNGYTF.